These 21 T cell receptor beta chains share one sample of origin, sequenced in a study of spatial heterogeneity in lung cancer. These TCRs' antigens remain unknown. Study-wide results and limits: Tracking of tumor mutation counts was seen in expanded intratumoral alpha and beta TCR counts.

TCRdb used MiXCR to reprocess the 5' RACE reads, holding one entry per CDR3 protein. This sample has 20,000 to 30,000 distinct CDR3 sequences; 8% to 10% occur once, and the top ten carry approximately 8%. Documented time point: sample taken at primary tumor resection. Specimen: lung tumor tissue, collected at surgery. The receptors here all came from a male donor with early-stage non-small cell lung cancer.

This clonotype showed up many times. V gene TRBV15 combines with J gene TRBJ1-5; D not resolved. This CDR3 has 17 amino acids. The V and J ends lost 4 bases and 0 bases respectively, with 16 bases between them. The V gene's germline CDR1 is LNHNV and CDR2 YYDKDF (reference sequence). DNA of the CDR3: TGTGCCACCAGCAAAAATTTCGGCAGCACTAGCAATCAGCCCCAGCATTTT. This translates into CATSKNFGSTSNQPQHF.

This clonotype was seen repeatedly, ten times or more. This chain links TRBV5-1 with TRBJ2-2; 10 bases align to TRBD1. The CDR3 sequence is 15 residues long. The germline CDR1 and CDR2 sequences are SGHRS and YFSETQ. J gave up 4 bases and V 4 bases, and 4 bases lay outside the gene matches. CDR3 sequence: CASSGDRGITGELFF. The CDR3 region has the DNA TGCGCCAGCAGCGGGGACAGGGGAATCACCGGGGAGCTGTTTTTT.

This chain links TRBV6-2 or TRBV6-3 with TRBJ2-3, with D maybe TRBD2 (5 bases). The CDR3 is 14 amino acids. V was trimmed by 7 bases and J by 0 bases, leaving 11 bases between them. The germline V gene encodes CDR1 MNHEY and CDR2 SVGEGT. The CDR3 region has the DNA TGTGCCAGCATTCAGCGGTCAAGCACAGATACGCAGTATTTT. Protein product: CASIQRSSTDTQYF.

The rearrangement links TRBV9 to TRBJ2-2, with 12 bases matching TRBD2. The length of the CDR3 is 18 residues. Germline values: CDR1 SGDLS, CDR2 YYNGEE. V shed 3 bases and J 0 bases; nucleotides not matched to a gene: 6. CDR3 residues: CASSARTSGESNTGELFF. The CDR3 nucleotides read TGTGCCAGCAGCGCCCGGACTAGCGGGGAATCGAACACCGGGGAGCTGTTTTTT.

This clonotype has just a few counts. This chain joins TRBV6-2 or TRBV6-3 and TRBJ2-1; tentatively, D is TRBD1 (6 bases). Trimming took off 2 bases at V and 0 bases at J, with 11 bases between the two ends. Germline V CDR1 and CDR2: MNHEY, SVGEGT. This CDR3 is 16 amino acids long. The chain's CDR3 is CASSYGLRGSYNEQFF. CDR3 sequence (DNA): TGTGCCAGCAGTTACGGGCTCAGGGGCTCCTACAATGAGCAGTTCTTC.

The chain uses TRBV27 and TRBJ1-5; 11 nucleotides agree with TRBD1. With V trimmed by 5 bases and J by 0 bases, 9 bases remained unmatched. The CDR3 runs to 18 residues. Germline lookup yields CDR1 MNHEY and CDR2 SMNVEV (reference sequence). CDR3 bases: TGTGCCAGCAGTCCCAGGACAGGGGGCCTCACTAGCAATCAGCCCCAGCATTTT. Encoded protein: CASSPRTGGLTSNQPQHF.

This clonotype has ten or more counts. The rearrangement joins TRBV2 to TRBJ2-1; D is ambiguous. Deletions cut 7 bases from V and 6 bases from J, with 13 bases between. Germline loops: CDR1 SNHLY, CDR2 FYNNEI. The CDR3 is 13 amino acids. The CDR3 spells CASKKLVSNEQFF. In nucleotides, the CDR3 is TGTGCCAGCAAAAAATTGGTGAGCAATGAGCAGTTCTTC.

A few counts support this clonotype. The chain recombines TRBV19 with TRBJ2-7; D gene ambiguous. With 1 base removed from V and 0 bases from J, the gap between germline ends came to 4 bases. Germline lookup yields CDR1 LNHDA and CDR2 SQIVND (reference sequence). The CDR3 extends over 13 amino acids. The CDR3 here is CASSIGDSYEQYF. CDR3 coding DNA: TGTGCCAGTAGTATAGGGGACTCCTACGAGCAGTACTTC.

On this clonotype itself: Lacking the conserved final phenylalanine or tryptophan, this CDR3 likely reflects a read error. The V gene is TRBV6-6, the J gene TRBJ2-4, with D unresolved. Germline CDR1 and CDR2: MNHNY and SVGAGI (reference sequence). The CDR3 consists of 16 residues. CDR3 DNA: TGTGCCAGCAGTTACACGATCTCCCAGGCCAAAAACATACAGTACTAC. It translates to CASSYTISQAKNIQYY.

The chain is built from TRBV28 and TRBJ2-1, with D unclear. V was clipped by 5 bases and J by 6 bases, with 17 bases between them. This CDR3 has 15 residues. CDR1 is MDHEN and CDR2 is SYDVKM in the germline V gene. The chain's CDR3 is CASSKAGRLGNEQFF. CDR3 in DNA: TGTGCCAGCAGTAAGGCCGGTAGGCTTGGCAATGAGCAGTTCTTC.

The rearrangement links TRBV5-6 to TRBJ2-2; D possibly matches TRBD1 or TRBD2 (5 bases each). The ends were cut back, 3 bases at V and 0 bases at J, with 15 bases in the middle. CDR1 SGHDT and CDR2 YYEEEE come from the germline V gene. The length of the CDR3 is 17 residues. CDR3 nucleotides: TGTGCCAGCAGCTGGGGGTTATCGGAGGCGAACACCGGGGAGCTGTTTTTT. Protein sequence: CASSWGLSEANTGELFF.

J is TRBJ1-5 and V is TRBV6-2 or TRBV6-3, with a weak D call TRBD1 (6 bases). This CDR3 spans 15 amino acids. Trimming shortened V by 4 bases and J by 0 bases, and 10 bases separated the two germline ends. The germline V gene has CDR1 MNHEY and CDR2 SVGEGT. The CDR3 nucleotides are TGTGCCAGCAGTTCGACAGGTCATAGCAATCAGCCCCAGCATTTT. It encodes CASSSTGHSNQPQHF.

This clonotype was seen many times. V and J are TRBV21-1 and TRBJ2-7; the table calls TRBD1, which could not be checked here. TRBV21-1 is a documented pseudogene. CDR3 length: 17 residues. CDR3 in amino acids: CASSNYRTVGSSYEQYF. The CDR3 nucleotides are TGTGCCAGCAGCAACTATCGGACAGTAGGCTCCTCCTACGAGCAGTACTTC.

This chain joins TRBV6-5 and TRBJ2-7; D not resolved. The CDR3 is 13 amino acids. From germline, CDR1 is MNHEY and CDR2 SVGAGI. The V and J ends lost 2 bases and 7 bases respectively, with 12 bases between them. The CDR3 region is CASSYGSGREQYF. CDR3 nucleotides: TGTGCCAGCAGTTACGGGTCGGGTCGGGAGCAGTACTTC.

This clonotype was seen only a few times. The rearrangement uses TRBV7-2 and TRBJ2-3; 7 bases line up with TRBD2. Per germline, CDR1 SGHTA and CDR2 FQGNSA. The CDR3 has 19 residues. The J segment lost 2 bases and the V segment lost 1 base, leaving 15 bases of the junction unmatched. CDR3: CASSLDSWEGTTDTDTQYF. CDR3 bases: TGTGCCAGCAGCTTAGATTCGTGGGAGGGCACGACCGACACAGATACGCAGTATTTT.

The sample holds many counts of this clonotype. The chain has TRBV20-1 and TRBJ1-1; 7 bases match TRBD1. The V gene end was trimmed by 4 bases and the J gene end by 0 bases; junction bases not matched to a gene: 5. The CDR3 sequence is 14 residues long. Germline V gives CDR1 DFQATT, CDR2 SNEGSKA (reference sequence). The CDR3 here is CSATTGWMNTEAFF. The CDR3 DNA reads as TGCAGTGCTACGACAGGGTGGATGAACACTGAAGCTTTCTTT.

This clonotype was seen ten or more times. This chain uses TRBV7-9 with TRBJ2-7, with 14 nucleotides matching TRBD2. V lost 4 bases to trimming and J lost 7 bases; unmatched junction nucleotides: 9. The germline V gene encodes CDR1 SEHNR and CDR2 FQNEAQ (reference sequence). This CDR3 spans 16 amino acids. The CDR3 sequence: CASSSLGLAGAREQYF. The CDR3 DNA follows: TGTGCCAGCAGCTCCCTGGGACTAGCGGGAGCTCGGGAGCAGTACTTC.

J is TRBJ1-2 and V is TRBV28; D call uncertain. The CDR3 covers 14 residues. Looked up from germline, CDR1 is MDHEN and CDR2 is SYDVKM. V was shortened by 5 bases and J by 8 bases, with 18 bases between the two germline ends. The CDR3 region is CASSAASRPEGYTF. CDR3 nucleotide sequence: TGTGCCAGCAGTGCCGCCTCTCGACCCGAAGGCTACACCTTC.

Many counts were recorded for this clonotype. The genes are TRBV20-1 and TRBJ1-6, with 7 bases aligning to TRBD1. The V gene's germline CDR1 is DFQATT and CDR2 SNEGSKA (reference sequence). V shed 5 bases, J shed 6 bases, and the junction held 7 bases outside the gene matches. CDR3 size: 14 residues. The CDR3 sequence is CSARRDSPNSPLHF. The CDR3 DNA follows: TGCAGTGCTCGCCGGGACAGTCCTAATTCACCCCTCCACTTT.

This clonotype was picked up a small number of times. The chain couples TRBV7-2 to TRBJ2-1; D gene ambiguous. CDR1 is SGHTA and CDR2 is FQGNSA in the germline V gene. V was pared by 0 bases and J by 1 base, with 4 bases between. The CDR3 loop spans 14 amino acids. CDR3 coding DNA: TGTGCCAGCAGCTTAGCCGGTTCCTACAATGAGCAGTTCTTC. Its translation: CASSLAGSYNEQFF. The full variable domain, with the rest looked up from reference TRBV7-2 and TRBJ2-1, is GAGVSQSPSNKVTEKGKDVELRCDPISGHTALYWYRQSLGQGLEFLIYFQGNSAPDKSGLPSDRFSAERTGGSVSTLTIQRTQQEDSAVYLCASSLAGSYNEQFFGPGTRLTVL.

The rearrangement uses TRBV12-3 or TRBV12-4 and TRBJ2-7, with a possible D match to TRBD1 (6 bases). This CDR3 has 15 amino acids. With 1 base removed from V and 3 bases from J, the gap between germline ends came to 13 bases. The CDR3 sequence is CASSLETGPNYEQYF. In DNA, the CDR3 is TGTGCCAGCAGTTTAGAGACAGGCCCAAACTACGAGCAGTACTTC.